This TCR beta chain was captured in a study of blood T cell repertoires in COVID-19. Adults between roughly 18 and 95 years of age took part from approximately 24 US areas. Contact with a PCR-confirmed or clinician-diagnosed COVID-19 case occurred within 2 weeks of entry. In the original analysis: From reference gene primer amplification, estimates of nucleated cell counts were derived. Sequencing was performed with immunoSEQ multiplex PCR; in TCRdb, only in-frame clones are kept and a portion is missing. Clonal size and the V and J genes are those of that table, whereas D and trimming came from the DNA. In the table there are fewer than 250,000 clones, 83% of which are singletons. The sequence came from a woman aged 45-65 years who had been exposed to COVID-19. Sequencing was done on a sample of PBMCs or T cells enriched from blood (not recorded which).

The CDR3 here is CASSLVVYTEAFF. In DNA form, the CDR3 reads TGTGCCAGCAGTTTAGTCGTGTACACTGAAGCTTTCTTT. This rearrangement joins TRBV12-3 or TRBV12-4 to TRBJ1-1; no reliable D call. Trimming left V 1 base short and J 3 bases short, with 6 bases between. The CDR3 covers 13 residues.